The next 14 T cell receptor beta chains were all read from a single sample in a study of T-cell memory formation after mild COVID-19. One entry per CDR3 protein results from TCRdb running MiXCR on the 5' RACE reads. The table has about 340,000 distinct CDR3 sequences, around a sixth seen once. Sequences were obtained from PBMCs or a T cell subset sorted from them (not recorded which). These receptors came from a man between 18 and 29 years old who had mild COVID-19 (a few samples of this study predate the infection). Cell type and time point are not known.

The V gene is TRBV12-3 or TRBV12-4, the J gene TRBJ2-4; D gene ambiguous. The CDR3 covers 15 residues. Deletions cut 6 bases from V and 2 bases from J, with 14 bases between. The CDR3 nucleotides read TGTGCCAGCAGCCCGCCGGGCCCCTCCAAAAACATTCAGTACTTC. It encodes CASSPPGPSKNIQYF.

The CDR3 DNA is TGTGCCAGCAGCTCCGGGACAGGAATCCAAGAGACCCAGTACTTC. Protein: CASSSGTGIQETQYF. The rearrangement links TRBV6-6 to TRBJ2-5; 8 bases are a match to TRBD1. V shed 6 bases, J shed 1 base, and the junction held 7 bases outside the gene matches. CDR3 length equals 15 residues. Germline CDR1 is MNHNY and CDR2 is SVGAGI (reference sequence).

This clonotype was seen more than once but under ten times. This chain uses TRBV5-1 with TRBJ1-6; tentative D call: TRBD1 (6 bases). This CDR3 is built from 15 residues. The ends were cut back, 4 bases at V and 8 bases at J, with 16 bases in the middle. From germline, CDR1 is SGHRS and CDR2 YFSETQ. CDR3 nucleotides: TGCGCCAGCAGCGTACCTACAGGGCTCGATTCACCCCTCCACTTT. It specifies CASSVPTGLDSPLHF.

At least ten counts were recorded for this clonotype. V usage is TRBV7-2 and J usage is TRBJ2-1; D remains unclear. V gave up 2 bases and J gave up 4 bases, with 6 bases separating them. This CDR3 is 13 amino acids long. Germline CDR1 is SGHTA and CDR2 is FQGNSA. For the CDR3, the DNA is TGTGCCAGCAGCTTAACAGATTACAATGAGCAGTTCTTC. Translated: CASSLTDYNEQFF.

V gene TRBV4-3 combines with J gene TRBJ2-1; D is perhaps TRBD2 (6 bases). Germline lookup yields CDR1 LGHNA and CDR2 YSLEER. Trimming removed 4 bases at V and 8 bases at J, with 12 bases between. The CDR3 length is 13 residues. For the CDR3, the DNA is TGCGCCAGCAGCCGCCTGACGGGAGATGAGCAGTTCTTC. It encodes CASSRLTGDEQFF.

V usage is TRBV15 and J usage is TRBJ2-1, with 7 bases that match TRBD1. CDR1 is LNHNV, CDR2 YYDKDF, per germline (reference sequence). The CDR3 has 14 amino acids. Unmatched junction bases numbered 4, after V lost 6 bases and J lost 2 bases. CDR3 loop: CATRRDSTYNEQFF. The DNA for the CDR3 is TGTGCCACCAGAAGGGACAGCACCTACAATGAGCAGTTCTTC. The full variable domain, rest sourced from reference TRBV15 and TRBJ2-1, is DAMVIQNPRYQVTQFGKPVTLSCSQTLNHNVMYWYQQKSSQAPKLLFHYYDKDFNNEADTPDNFQSRRPNTSFCFLDIRSPGLGDTAMYLCATRRDSTYNEQFFGPGTRLTVL.

Only a few counts were recorded for this clonotype. Written as DNA, the CDR3 is TGTGCCAGCAGCTTAATACCCCCCAATGAGCAGTTCTTC. As protein: CASSLIPPNEQFF. The V call is TRBV7-9, the J call TRBJ2-1; D remains ambiguous. V lost 2 bases, J lost 6 bases, and 8 bases lay in between. CDR1 and CDR2 from the germline V gene are SEHNR and FQNEAQ (reference sequence). The CDR3 runs 13 residues. Looking up the rest from reference TRBV7-9 and TRBJ2-1 gives the full variable domain: DTGVSQNPRHKITKRGQNVTFRCDPISEHNRLYWYRQTLGQGPEFLTYFQNEAQLEKSRLLSDRFSAERPKGSFSTLEIQRTEQGDSAMYLCASSLIPPNEQFFGPGTRLTVL.

This clonotype occurred a few times. The chain has TRBV9 and TRBJ1-1; 8 positions agree with TRBD1. Germline V gene sequence: CDR1 SGDLS, CDR2 YYNGEE. After removal of 4 bases from V and 7 bases from J, the junction contained 6 bases not matched to a gene. There are 13 residues in the CDR3. CDR3 DNA sequence: TGTGCCAGCAGCTCCGGGACAGGCAATGAAGCTTTCTTT. Its protein is CASSSGTGNEAFF.

This clonotype was detected a few times. The rearrangement uses TRBV4-1 and TRBJ2-7; tentatively, D is TRBD1 or TRBD2 (5 bases each). V was clipped by 8 bases and J by 6 bases, with 20 bases between them. Germline V lookup: CDR1 MGHRA, CDR2 YSYEKL. The CDR3 is made up of 14 amino acids. The CDR3 loop is CASGPTTGTSEQYV. CDR3 DNA: TGCGCCAGCGGACCTACGACCGGGACGAGCGAGCAGTACGTC.

The chain combines TRBV15 with TRBJ2-5, with TRBD1 identical over 10 bases. V shed 3 bases and J 5 bases; nucleotides not matched to a gene: 9. CDR3 length: 16 amino acids. Germline CDR1 LNHNV, CDR2 YYDKDF (reference sequence). The CDR3 sequence: CATSSPGQGYPETQYF. The DNA for the CDR3 is TGTGCCACCAGCAGCCCGGGACAGGGGTATCCGGAGACCCAGTACTTC. Full variable domain (remainder filled in from reference TRBV15 and TRBJ2-5): DAMVIQNPRYQVTQFGKPVTLSCSQTLNHNVMYWYQQKSSQAPKLLFHYYDKDFNNEADTPDNFQSRRPNTSFCFLDIRSPGLGDTAMYLCATSSPGQGYPETQYFGPGTRLLVL.

This clonotype has only a few counts. The conserved phenylalanine or tryptophan normally closing the CDR3 is absent here, so this likely arose from a read error. For the CDR3, the DNA is TGCGCCAGCAGCCAACTCCCCAGTAGCTCCTACGAGCAGTACCTC. It translates to CASSQLPSSSYEQYL. V gene TRBV4-3 combines with J gene TRBJ2-7; D remains unclear. Germline CDR1 LGHNA, CDR2 YSLEER. V gave up 2 bases and J gave up 0 bases, with 11 bases separating them. The CDR3 is 15 amino acids.

The chain couples TRBV27 to TRBJ1-6, with 10 nucleotides matching TRBD1. V lost 5 bases to trimming and J lost 9 bases; unmatched junction nucleotides: 7. This CDR3 has 15 amino acids. The germline V gene encodes CDR1 MNHEY and CDR2 SMNVEV (reference sequence). The CDR3 nucleotides read TGTGCCAGCAGTCACCTCGGACAGGGGGGTTCACCCCTCCACTTT. Its translation is CASSHLGQGGSPLHF.

This clonotype was detected a few times. The V call is TRBV29-1, the J call TRBJ2-1, with 7 positions matching TRBD2. CDR1 and CDR2 (germline): SQVTM, ANQGSEA. With V trimmed by 2 bases and J by 6 bases, 7 bases remained unmatched. CDR3 length: 14 amino acids. The DNA of the CDR3 is TGCAGCGTTGAATATTCCGGCGGGGGCAATGAGCAGTTCTTC. The encoded protein is CSVEYSGGGNEQFF.

This clonotype was observed a handful of times. The V call is TRBV6-2 or TRBV6-3, the J call TRBJ1-1, with no clear D. The CDR3 runs 13 residues. V dropped 2 bases and J dropped 4 bases, with 8 bases sitting between them. From germline, CDR1 is MNHEY and CDR2 SVGEGT. CDR3 sequence: CASSYAVGTEAFF. The CDR3 nucleotides read TGTGCCAGCAGTTACGCGGTTGGCACTGAAGCTTTCTTT.